This T cell receptor (beta chain) was profiled in a study of shared clonotypes between healthy human individuals (dated by TCRdb to the early 2020s). In the study overall: Two women and a few men aged 18 to 49 years were included in the cohort. For each donor, CD4 naive and CD4 memory were each given three plates, CD8 naive was given two plates, and CD8 memory was given one plate. To estimate repertoire size and how much clonotypes are shared between individuals, the study performed deep sequencing of blood TCR repertoires from about 5 healthy adults. Different laboratories and diverse techniques were used to prepare libraries and sequence TCR repertoires, to increase sequencing depth and limit assay-specific biases. Between about 0.85 and 9.5 billion PBMCs per donor were obtained by leukapheresis. Study-wide findings and limitations: Compared with non-shared clonotypes, the clonotypes found in all four sorted-subset donors had higher generation probabilities. Naive subsets generally had larger estimated clonotype richness than memory subsets did. Pairwise subsampling indicated that sequencing depth was expected to affect the degree of clonotype sharing among donors. Even with the large sequencing depth, rarefaction of the sorted-subset datasets indicated that sequencing was incomplete. When four donors were compared, the shared fraction of clonotypes was 5% to 6.5% for naive CD4, around 3.5% for naive CD8, more than 2% for memory CD4, and 0.35% to 0.4% for memory CD8. Sampling was limited to blood, and TCR repertoires in tissue likely differ from TCR repertoires in blood. The small number of donors limited the genetic and exposure-history diversity represented.

As for this clone: What this receptor recognizes is not known. Base qualities are missing; no much larger clone stands one base away.

Using the deep immunoSEQ assay, TCR CDR3 regions were amplified from genomic DNA by multiplex PCR. For each cell subset, the extracted genomic DNA was distributed evenly across all wells of several immunoSEQ 96-well plates, and each plate served as one replicate. Each replicate PCR for sorted subsets received around 0.2 ug genomic DNA, equal to roughly 30,000 T cell genomes. The purified libraries were quantified using a Qubit 3.0 fluorometer, sized with a Bioanalyzer 2100, and then quantified again using the KAPA Library Quantification kit. Every immunoSEQ 96-well plate was sequenced on a dedicated single-read 150-cycle Illumina NextSeq 550 flow cell. The original pipeline was this. The immunoSEQ output contained only junctional sequences without quality scores, so filtering could not match that applied to full-length reads. To assign V/J genes and CDR3, sequences were annotated using PyIR, a Python wrapper for IgBLAST v1.9, with IMGT germline references. Reads were filtered out if the reads had weak V/J assignments (E-value above 1e-6), no CDR3, stop codons, out-of-frame junctions, or ambiguous translated residues. V3J clonotypes were defined by identical inferred V gene, J gene, and CDR3 amino acid sequence. To compute the percentage overlap between repertoires, the number of shared unique clonotypes was divided by the size of the smaller repertoire. Repertoire richness was assessed with RTK rarefaction, the Chao1 estimator, and Recon v2.1 estimates of unobserved clonotypes. Generation probabilities were computed with OLGA for all TCRbeta clonotypes obtained by the gDNA method from several donors. As stored in TCRdb, this immuneACCESS dataset retains in-frame rearrangements with V and J assigned. A fraction of the clones does not appear; measured against another copy, unresolved V genes explain less than half of the discrepancy, and the remainder lacks a known reason. Clone size and V and J calls were adopted from that table, with D and trimming inferred from the DNA. In all, the sample holds 2.3 million or so clones, and about 92% of those were seen once. The ten largest account for around 0.4% of the sample.

Healthy HIV-negative adults with no recently reported acute infections or vaccinations were included as donors. Every donor was a Caucasian adult residing in Nashville, Tennessee, USA. CD4+ T cells were enriched through magnetic negative selection, after which naive cells were positively selected on CD45RA and the remaining negative fraction served as the memory subset. After blood collection by leukapheresis, PBMCs were isolated using Ficoll-Histopaque density gradient centrifugation and then cryopreserved in the vapor phase of liquid nitrogen. Analytical flow cytometry was used to check the purity and quantity of every magnetically sorted T cell population. Genomic DNA was isolated from every sorted fraction and measured by UV absorbance on a Nanodrop 2000c. The specimen sequenced was naive CD4+ T cells from PBMCs. The cell subset or site label, as the study defines it: CD45RA+ positively selected. This TCR came from a man between 18 and 35 years old in good health. Some clones in this sample may be carry-over from other donors' samples.

The nucleotide sequence reads as follows: TGTGCCAGCAGTGAATATTGGAGACAGGTCGATGGCTACACCTTC. It is translated as CASSEYWRQVDGYTF. This receptor chain uses TRBV25-1 and TRBJ1-2; TRBD1 might be the D gene, on 6 matching bases. The junction shows trimming of 0 bases on V and 6 bases on J, plus 14 bases between the germline ends. Including the terminal cysteine and phenylalanine, the CDR3 comprises 15 residues. Left in the record is the CDR3 DNA by itself, 45 bases read in frame from the first base. CDR1 and CDR2 are drawn from the germline V gene: MGHDK, SYGVNS.